This passage covers 25 T cell receptor beta chains from one sample sequenced in a study of cytomegalovirus exposure and HLA in healthy donors. In the PCR, 60 Vbeta and 13 Jbeta primers were used. TCRdb's table, derived via immunoSEQ multiplex PCR, lists solely in-frame clones and lacks some. This table holds some 200,000 clones, about 80% found once. Sequencing used PBMCs. The origin of the receptors is a middle-aged woman in good health and CMV-seronegative.

V is TRBV7-2 and J is TRBJ1-4; 8 positions agree with TRBD1. Germline CDR1 reads SGHTA; CDR2 reads FQGNSA. V lost 5 bases to trimming and J lost 7 bases; unmatched junction nucleotides: 6. The CDR3 extends over 14 amino acids. The CDR3 loop is CASSIRGLSEKLFF. CDR3 sequence (DNA): TGTGCCAGCAGCATCAGGGGGCTCTCTGAAAAACTGTTTTTT.

This chain links TRBV5-1 with TRBJ2-1; TRBD2 matches 9 bases. Germline values: CDR1 SGHRS, CDR2 YFSETQ. V lost 1 base and J lost 6; bases outside the gene matches: 5. The CDR3 totals 15 residues. In DNA, the CDR3 is TGCGCCAGCAGCTTGAGTTTTAGCGGGGGCAATGAGCAGTTCTTC. As protein: CASSLSFSGGNEQFF.

The rearrangement joins TRBV30 to TRBJ2-7; a possible D gene is TRBD1 (6 bases). CDR3 length: 13 residues. Trimming stripped 0 bases from V and 6 bases from J, with 12 bases between. Germline V gene sequence: CDR1 GTSNPN, CDR2 SVGIG (reference sequence). The CDR3 spells CAWSVQDSVEQYF. CDR3 sequence (DNA): TGTGCCTGGAGTGTACAGGACAGTGTCGAGCAGTACTTC.

In this sample, this clone turned up a few times. The chain employs TRBV6-1 and TRBJ1-1; no firm D call. The germline CDR1 and CDR2 sequences are MNHNS and SASEGT. Trimming shortened V by 6 bases and J by 5 bases, and 7 bases separated the two germline ends. The CDR3 covers 11 residues. The CDR3 DNA sequence: TGTGCCAGCAGAGTCGGGACTGAAGCTTTCTTT. Its protein is CASRVGTEAFF.

In the case of this clone: A far larger clone is one nucleotide away, so this likely arose from a read error. The same CDR3 is also encoded by other DNA sequences in this sample. The J gene is TRBJ2-7, the V gene TRBV4-1, with a possible D match to TRBD2 (7 bases). CDR1 and CDR2 from the germline V gene are MGHRA and YSYEKL. V was trimmed by 0 bases and J by 2 bases, leaving 14 bases between them. This CDR3 has 16 amino acids. The CDR3 sequence: CASSQEGGGAPYEQYF. The CDR3 DNA sequence: TGCGCCAGCAGCCAAGAAGGGGGAGGGGCCCCCTACGAGCAGTACTTC.

The rearrangement uses TRBV30 and TRBJ2-7; 7 nucleotides agree with TRBD1. Trimming cost V 0 bases and J 6 bases; bases outside gene matches: 17. Germline V lookup: CDR1 GTSNPN, CDR2 SVGIG (reference sequence). The length of the CDR3 is 17 residues. CDR3 sequence reads: CAWSVPLTGANRVEQYF. In DNA, the CDR3 is TGTGCCTGGAGTGTACCCCTCACAGGGGCCAACCGAGTCGAGCAGTACTTC.

The CDR3 is CASSADRGGWTEAFF. As DNA, the CDR3 is TGTGCCAGCAGCGCCGATCGGGGAGGTTGGACTGAAGCTTTCTTT. The V and J genes are TRBV9 and TRBJ1-1; D unclear. V shed 3 bases and J shed 5 bases, with 17 bases lying between them. This CDR3 has 15 amino acids. Germline CDR1 and CDR2: SGDLS and YYNGEE.

J is TRBJ2-1 and V is TRBV7-6, with 13 bases that match TRBD2. The CDR3 consists of 15 residues. Trimming removed 4 bases from V and 8 bases from J; junction bases left unmatched: 5. The V gene's germline CDR1 is SGHVS and CDR2 FNYEAQ. In DNA, the CDR3 is TGTGCCAGCAGCTCCTGGACTAGCGGGGGTGATGAGCAGTTCTTC. It yields the protein CASSSWTSGGDEQFF.

The V gene is TRBV14, the J gene TRBJ2-5; 8 bases are a match to TRBD1. The V and J ends lost 2 bases and 6 bases, in that order; junction bases with no gene match: 8. CDR3 length: 15 amino acids. Germline V gene data show CDR1 as SGHDN and CDR2 as FVKESK. Here the CDR3 DNA reads TGTGCCAGCAGCCAAACTAGGACAGGGCAGAAGACCCAGTACTTC. It translates to CASSQTRTGQKTQYF.

The chain combines TRBV11-3 with TRBJ2-7, with 7 bases identical to TRBD1. The CDR3 totals 14 residues. Germline lookup yields CDR1 SGHNT and CDR2 YENEEA. The V segment lost 5 bases and the J segment 2 bases; nucleotides outside the gene matches: 6. CDR3 protein: CASSPADRTYEQYF. In nucleotides, the CDR3 is TGTGCCAGCAGCCCTGCGGACAGGACCTACGAGCAGTACTTC. The full variable domain, in which reference TRBV11-3 and TRBJ2-7 provide the parts outside the CDR3, is EAGVVQSPRYKIIEKKQPVAFWCNPISGHNTLYWYLQNLGQGPELLIRYENEEAVDDSQLPKDRFSAERLKGVDSTLKIQPAELGDSAVYLCASSPADRTYEQYFGPGTRLTVT.

This clone was counted between two and nine times. This CDR3 reads CASQEENIQYF. The CDR3, as DNA: TGTGCCAGCCAGGAGGAGAACATTCAGTACTTC. The chain carries TRBV28 and TRBJ2-4; the D gene is possibly TRBD2 (5 bases). The CDR3 is 11 amino acids. CDR1 and CDR2 from the germline V gene are MDHEN and SYDVKM. Trimming left V 8 bases short and J 7 bases short, with 9 bases between.

V gene TRBV5-1 combines with J gene TRBJ1-2; 7 bases map to TRBD1. The germline CDR1 and CDR2 sequences are SGHRS and YFSETQ. J lost 8 bases, V lost 4 bases, and 8 bases had no gene match. The CDR3 consists of 13 residues. The chain's CDR3 is CASSEYRGVGYTF. In DNA, the CDR3 is TGCGCCAGCAGCGAGTACAGGGGCGTCGGCTACACCTTC.

The chain joins TRBV4-1 to TRBJ1-1; a weak D match, TRBD1 (5 bases). V was shortened by 0 bases and J by 4 bases, with 12 bases between the two germline ends. Germline V gene lookup returns CDR1 MGHRA and CDR2 YSYEKL. The CDR3 length is 15 residues. The CDR3 coding sequence is TGCGCCAGCAGCCAAGATGGGGGGGTCTCCACTGAAGCTTTCTTT. Protein: CASSQDGGVSTEAFF.

This chain links TRBV28 with TRBJ1-5; no firm D call. CDR1 is MDHEN, CDR2 SYDVKM, per germline. This CDR3 contains 13 residues. V lost 6 bases, J lost 6 bases, and 12 bases lay in between. CDR3 in DNA: TGTGCCAGCAGCCAAGAGGGTTTTCAGCCCCAGCATTTT. This translates into CASSQEGFQPQHF.

The count of this clone is one. This rearrangement joins TRBV4-2 to TRBJ1-6; no clear D. Trimming pared 0 bases from V and 11 bases from J, leaving 11 bases between. CDR3 length: 14 amino acids. CDR1 is LGHNA, CDR2 YNFKEQ, per germline. This CDR3 is CASSQDLGRTPLHF. The CDR3 DNA follows: TGTGCCAGCAGCCAAGATTTAGGGAGGACACCCCTCCACTTT.

To note about this clone: At one end, the junction sequence differs from germline, possibly due to a read error. V is TRBV18 and J is TRBJ2-1; 7 bases fit TRBD1. CDR1 and CDR2 (germline): KGHSH, LQKENI. This CDR3 is built from 13 residues. Here the CDR3 DNA reads TGTGCCAGCTCATTGGACAGGTTAGATGAGCAGCTCTTC. This codes for CASSLDRLDEQLF.

V gene TRBV11-1 combines with J gene TRBJ1-1, with 8 bases aligning to TRBD1. CDR1 is SGHAT, CDR2 FQDESV, per germline (reference sequence). This CDR3 is built from 13 residues. The J segment lost 6 bases and the V segment lost 3 bases, leaving 3 bases of the junction unmatched. CDR3 amino acids: CASSFGQGSEAFF. CDR3 DNA sequence: TGTGCCAGCAGCTTCGGACAGGGCTCTGAAGCTTTCTTT.

This clone was seen more than once but under ten times. The chain combines TRBV12-5 with TRBJ2-7, with TRBD2 identical over 7 bases. This CDR3 is 15 amino acids long. From germline, CDR1 is LGHNT and CDR2 FRNRAP. V shed 1 base, J shed 5 bases, and the junction held 8 bases outside the gene matches. The CDR3 loop is CASGLGSGARDEQYF. Written as DNA, the CDR3 is TGTGCTAGTGGTTTGGGCAGCGGGGCTCGGGACGAGCAGTACTTC. The variable domain in full, completed from reference TRBV12-5 and TRBJ2-7, reads DARVTQTPRHKVTEMGQEVTMRCQPILGHNTVFWYRQTMMQGLELLAYFRNRAPLDDSGMPKDRFSAEMPDATLATLKIQPSEPRDSAVYFCASGLGSGARDEQYFGPGTRLTVT.

The chain couples TRBV7-9 to TRBJ2-7; TRBD2 aligns across 14 bases. Germline trimming cut 1 base from V and 6 bases from J; bases unmatched to any gene: 5. The CDR3 loop spans 16 amino acids. Germline CDR1 SEHNR, CDR2 FQNEAQ (reference sequence). The CDR3 DNA sequence: TGTGCCAGCAGCTTAGACCTTGGACTAGCGGGGGGCGAGCAGTACTTC. Encoded protein: CASSLDLGLAGGEQYF. The complete variable domain, with remaining parts taken from reference TRBV7-9 and TRBJ2-7, reads DTGVSQNPRHKITKRGQNVTFRCDPISEHNRLYWYRQTLGQGPEFLTYFQNEAQLEKSRLLSDRFSAERPKGSFSTLEIQRTEQGDSAMYLCASSLDLGLAGGEQYFGPGTRLTVT.

The chain uses TRBV2 and TRBJ1-2, with 9 bases that match TRBD1. The germline V gene has CDR1 SNHLY and CDR2 FYNNEI. V was pared by 4 bases and J by 6 bases, with 6 bases of the junction left unmatched. The CDR3 totals 14 residues. The CDR3 coding sequence is TGTGCCAGCAGTGCGGGACAGGGCTTTCATGGCTACACCTTC. Its translation is CASSAGQGFHGYTF.

The chain carries TRBV6-1 and TRBJ1-2; 10 bases fit TRBD1. V lost 5 bases, J lost 6 bases, and 9 bases stayed unmatched. Germline CDR1 reads MNHNS; CDR2 reads SASEGT. This CDR3 is 15 amino acids long. CDR3 sequence: CASSKRQGAPDGYTF. The DNA for the CDR3 is TGTGCCAGCAGTAAACGACAGGGGGCGCCGGATGGCTACACCTTC.

The chain carries TRBV7-2 and TRBJ2-1; TRBD2 matches at 9 bases. Germline V gene lookup returns CDR1 SGHTA and CDR2 FQGNSA. V trimming: 4 bases; J trimming: 5 bases; junction bases outside the gene matches: 12. The CDR3 is 17 amino acids. The CDR3 loop reads CASSSSGRGGFDNEQFF. For the CDR3, the DNA is TGTGCCAGCAGCTCCTCTGGGCGGGGGGGCTTCGACAATGAGCAGTTCTTC.

This chain links TRBV5-1 with TRBJ1-2; TRBD1 matches 10 bases. The CDR3 covers 17 residues. Germline trimming cut 0 bases from V and 13 bases from J; bases unmatched to any gene: 18. Germline V CDR1 and CDR2: SGHRS, YFSETQ. CDR3 sequence reads: CASSLAQSTGTGEKGTF. The CDR3 nucleotides read TGCGCCAGCAGCTTGGCGCAAAGTACAGGGACAGGGGAGAAGGGCACCTTC.

This clone was recorded only once. V usage is TRBV27 and J usage is TRBJ2-7; 9 nucleotides align to TRBD1. This CDR3 region has 16 residues. Germline V gene lookup returns CDR1 MNHEY and CDR2 SMNVEV (reference sequence). V was pared by 3 bases and J by 6 bases, with 12 bases of the junction left unmatched. CDR3 protein: CASSLAGRDRVGEQYF. The CDR3 DNA reads as TGTGCCAGCAGTTTGGCGGGTAGGGACAGGGTGGGCGAGCAGTACTTC.

This rearrangement joins TRBV10-3 to TRBJ2-6; 7 bases are a match to TRBD1. V trimming: 3 bases; J trimming: 0 bases; junction bases outside the gene matches: 5. The CDR3 sequence is 17 residues long. Germline V gene data show CDR1 as ENHRY and CDR2 as SYGVKD. CDR3 region: CAISEGGKDSGANVLTF. CDR3 in DNA: TGTGCCATCAGTGAAGGGGGCAAAGACTCTGGGGCCAACGTCCTGACTTTC.